This T cell receptor beta chain was profiled in a study of T cell repertoires in cytomegalovirus infection. Study in general: A matching HLA type, together with CMV infection, was signaled by public TCR beta signatures. Study observations and caveats: Identification of carriers of CMV plus the relevant HLA was achieved through cumulative public TCR beta family frequency. Ex vivo, HLA-C-restricted CMV-specific TCR beta clonotypes prevailed over the rest of the response.

The CDR3 has 16 amino acids. V dropped 2 bases and J dropped 2 bases, with 14 bases sitting between them. Germline V gene sequence: CDR1 LGHDT, CDR2 YNNKEL (reference sequence). TCRdb passed the reads through MiXCR, listing each CDR3 protein once. Found here are some 38,000 distinct CDR3 sequences, 40% to 65% of them singletons; the top ten hold 90%. Comments on this clonotype: What it binds is unknown.

This receptor was identified in a human donor in good health (CMV status not recorded). Some clones in this sample may be carry-over from other donors' samples. V and J are TRBV3-1 and TRBJ2-3; a possible D gene is TRBD2 (6 bases). The sample in question was CD8+ T cells from cultured PBMCs, obtained from culture after CMV antigen stimulation. CDR3 sequence reads: CASSQLYGGITDTQYF. The CDR3 region has the DNA TGTGCCAGCAGCCAACTCTACGGCGGGATCACAGATACGCAGTATTTT.